This T cell receptor (beta chain) derives from a study of CD8 T cells in ankylosing spondylitis. Whole-study results and caveats: Disease-associated clones were reportedly significantly overrepresented in matched ankylosing spondylitis synovial fluid.

TCRdb re-analysed the 5' RACE reads in MiXCR, keeping a single row per CDR3 protein. The sample has approximately 140,000 distinct CDR3 sequences, more than 7% seen once; the top ten hold roughly 8%. This clonotype occurred many times. The antigen is undetermined. Germline assignment: CDR1 GTSNPN and CDR2 SVGIG (reference sequence). This CDR3 comprises 15 residues. V was cut by 4 bases and J by 6 bases, with 21 bases left in between. The V and J genes are TRBV30 and TRBJ1-1; maybe TRBD1 (5 bases). Sequences were obtained from synovial fluid, either unsorted or a sorted T cell fraction (not recorded which). This clonotype originated in a male donor with ankylosing spondylitis. This chain's CDR3 is CAWTQMGSLGAEAFF. The CDR3, as DNA: TGTGCCTGGACCCAGATGGGAAGTCTAGGGGCTGAAGCTTTCTTT. The full variable domain, rest sourced from reference TRBV30 and TRBJ1-1, is SQTIHQWPATLVQPVGSPLSLECTVEGTSNPNLYWYRQAAGRGLQLLFYSVGIGQISSEVPQNLSASRPQDRQFILSSKKLLLSDSGFYLCAWTQMGSLGAEAFFGQGTRLTVV.